This T cell receptor (beta chain) was captured in a study of blood T cell repertoires in COVID-19. Generated by immunoSEQ multiplex PCR, the TCRdb table keeps only in-frame clones and is missing some. The repertoire includes roughly 230,000 clones, under 85% of them detected once, and around 5.2% sits in the top ten. CDR1 is LNHNV and CDR2 is YYDKDF in the germline V gene (reference sequence). V lost 5 bases and J lost 0, with 8 bases in between. This CDR3 has 14 amino acids. This TCR was recovered from a human donor in a cohort sampled during active COVID-19. The J gene is TRBJ1-3, the V gene TRBV15, with D possibly matching TRBD1 (5 bases). The sample consisted of peripheral blood. The CDR3 DNA reads as TGTGCCACCAGCCGGGGACTCTCTGGAAACACCATATATTTT. Its protein product is CATSRGLSGNTIYF. Based on the CDR3 plus reference TRBV15 and TRBJ1-3, the full variable domain is DAMVIQNPRYQVTQFGKPVTLSCSQTLNHNVMYWYQQKSSQAPKLLFHYYDKDFNNEADTPDNFQSRRPNTSFCFLDIRSPGLGDTAMYLCATSRGLSGNTIYFGEGSWLTVV.